This T cell receptor (beta chain) appears in the sequencing data of a study of blood T cell repertoires in COVID-19 (dated by TCRdb to about 2020). General notes on the study: Samples covering the acute and convalescent phases of COVID-19 were provided by collaborators in the United States, Italy and Spain. Where available, HLA class I and class II types were obtained from metadata supplied by the sample provider rather than from assay-based typing. Sample metadata almost always included a de-identified subject ID, COVID-19 status, age in years and sex. The dataset comprised deeply sampled blood TCRbeta repertoires from subjects exposed to, actively infected with, or recovered from COVID-19. The material from the prospective study consisted of cDNA or gDNA derived from T cells, B-cell-depleted T cells, or PBMCs. A freely available public database, intended as a resource for researchers studying the immune response to SARS-CoV-2, is where the repertoires were released. The samples were drawn from the first 160 participants of the ongoing ImmuneRACE study and from 1,254 subjects provided by 6 global collaborators.

The research as a whole found: Clinical and demographic metadata were provided uncurated, with the amount varying by source and participant.

In the prospective study, participants were roughly 18 to 89 years old, resided in about two dozen geographic areas of the United States, and were enrolled through a virtual design. In the prospective study, cohorts were assigned on the basis of participant-reported clinical history obtained from a screening survey and a study questionnaire. A participant counted as exposed if, within 2 weeks of entering the study, that participant had been in contact with someone who had a PCR-confirmed or clinician-diagnosed COVID-19 case. Each participant in the prospective study had whole blood, serum and a nasopharyngeal or oropharyngeal swab collected by mobile phlebotomists. Prospective study participants could optionally give additional blood draws and questionnaires over a roughly 2-month period. Before DNA extraction, prospective study blood samples were shipped either frozen or at room temperature. A remark on this clone: Its antigen is still unknown. Base-call qualities are not available, and no considerably larger clone is one nucleotide away.

V gives up 5 bases and J gives up 0 bases, and the segment between their germline ends measures 22 bases. The germline V gene provides CDR1 MGHRA and CDR2 YSYEKL. The CDR3 holds 18 amino acids from the cysteine to the phenylalanine. The entry retains the CDR3 DNA only, 54 bases that are in frame from base 1. The immunoSEQ Assay, a bias-controlled multiplex PCR, was used to amplify TCRbeta CDR3 regions from genomic DNA. As for the authors' bioinformatics: The number of nucleated cells in each sample was estimated from the amplification of reference gene primers within the assay. Sequence reads were collapsed and filtered to measure the absolute abundance of every unique TCRbeta CDR3 rearrangement. Productive Simpson clonality was computed per sample as the square root of Simpson's diversity index over productive rearrangements. TCRdb obtained this table from immuneACCESS and retained in-frame rearrangements with V and J assigned. These tables miss some clones; where compared with another copy, unresolved V genes account for less than half of the shortfall, and the remainder is unexplained. Clone size and the V and J calls come from that table; the DNA yielded D and trimming. This sample has approximately 220,000 clones in its table, and around 87% of those were observed once. The ten biggest clones cover around 16% of the sample.

This sequence uses TRBV4-1 and TRBJ1-1, with TRBD1 perhaps the D gene, on 6 matching bases. Sequenced: PBMCs or T cells enriched from blood (not recorded which). This TCR came from a man aged 25-45 years who had been exposed to COVID-19. The DNA sequence follows: TGCGCCAGCAGCGTAACCCCGGGACACGTAACGATGAACACTGAAGCTTTCTTT. Translated, this gives CASSVTPGHVTMNTEAFF.